The present entry profiles one T cell receptor beta chain with its context. This sample is part of a study of blood T cells in healthy people across ages. Primed by a sample-barcoded 5' primer and a J-beta primer mix, a second PCR proceeded for about 7 to 11 cycles. Using its own MiXCR run on the 5' RACE reads, TCRdb lists one record per CDR3 protein. The sample shows approximately 800,000 distinct CDR3 sequences, 20% to 25% of them seen only once. The CDR3 totals 17 residues. Per the germline V gene, CDR1 is MGHDK and CDR2 is SYGVNS. Trimming cost V 3 bases and J 4 bases; bases outside gene matches: 11. Another study also made use of these data, one on T cells of mothers and their children.

Input material: blood. This sequence was found in a boy younger than 18 in good health. The rearrangement joins TRBV25-1 to TRBJ1-4, with TRBD1 matching 7 bases. The CDR3 nucleotides read TGTGCCAGCAGTGATGGAGGGGGCGAGGTTTATAATGAAAAACTGTTTTTT. Amino acid sequence: CASSDGGGEVYNEKLFF.